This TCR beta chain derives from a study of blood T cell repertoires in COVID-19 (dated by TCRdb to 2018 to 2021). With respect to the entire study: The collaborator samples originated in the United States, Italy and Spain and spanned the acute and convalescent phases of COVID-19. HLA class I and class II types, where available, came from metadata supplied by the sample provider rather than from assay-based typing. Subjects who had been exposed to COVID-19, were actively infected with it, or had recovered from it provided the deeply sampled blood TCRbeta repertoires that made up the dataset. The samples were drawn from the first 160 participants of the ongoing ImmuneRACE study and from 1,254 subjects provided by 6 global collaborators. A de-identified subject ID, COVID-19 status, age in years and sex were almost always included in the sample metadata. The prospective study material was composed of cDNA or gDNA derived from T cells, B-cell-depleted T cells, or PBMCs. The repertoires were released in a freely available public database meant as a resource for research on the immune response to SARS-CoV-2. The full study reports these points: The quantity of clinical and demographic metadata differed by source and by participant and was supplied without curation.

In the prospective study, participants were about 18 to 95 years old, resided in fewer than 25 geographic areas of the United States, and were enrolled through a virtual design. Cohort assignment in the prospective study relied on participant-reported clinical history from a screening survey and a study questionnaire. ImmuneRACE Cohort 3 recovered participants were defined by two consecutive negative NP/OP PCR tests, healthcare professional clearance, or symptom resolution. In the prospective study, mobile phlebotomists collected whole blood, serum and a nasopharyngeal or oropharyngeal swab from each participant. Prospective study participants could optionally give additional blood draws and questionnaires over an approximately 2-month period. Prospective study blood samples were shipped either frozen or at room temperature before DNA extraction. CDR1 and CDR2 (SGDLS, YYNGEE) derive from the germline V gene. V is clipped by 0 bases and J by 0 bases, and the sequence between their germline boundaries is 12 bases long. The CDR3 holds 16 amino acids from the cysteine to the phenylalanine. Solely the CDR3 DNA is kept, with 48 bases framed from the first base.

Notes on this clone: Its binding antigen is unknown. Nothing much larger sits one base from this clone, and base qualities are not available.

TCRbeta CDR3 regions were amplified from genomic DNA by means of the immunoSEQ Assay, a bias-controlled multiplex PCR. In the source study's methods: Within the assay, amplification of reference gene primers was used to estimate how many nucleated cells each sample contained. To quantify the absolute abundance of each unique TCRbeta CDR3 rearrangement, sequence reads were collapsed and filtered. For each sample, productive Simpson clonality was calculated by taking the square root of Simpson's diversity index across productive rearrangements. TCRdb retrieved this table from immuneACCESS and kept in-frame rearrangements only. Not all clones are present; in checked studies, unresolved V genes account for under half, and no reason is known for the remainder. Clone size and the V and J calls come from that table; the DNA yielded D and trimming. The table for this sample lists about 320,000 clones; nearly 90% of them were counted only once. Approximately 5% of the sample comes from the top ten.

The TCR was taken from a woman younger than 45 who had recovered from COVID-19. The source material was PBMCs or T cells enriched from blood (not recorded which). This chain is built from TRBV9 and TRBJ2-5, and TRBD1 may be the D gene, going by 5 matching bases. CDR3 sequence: CASSVEGEGHQETQYF. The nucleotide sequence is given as TGTGCCAGCAGCGTAGAAGGGGAAGGCCACCAAGAGACCCAGTACTTC.